A single sample gave rise to the 5 T cell receptor beta chains below, sequenced in a study of graft-versus-host responses after intestinal transplantation. Generated by immunoSEQ multiplex PCR, the TCRdb table keeps only in-frame clones and is missing some. The sample carries about 84,000 clones, around 93% recorded once. No antigen is known for these receptors. The starting material was unstimulated CD4+ T cells sorted from spleen or lymph node cells, obtained before transplant. All receptors come from a human donor who was the organ donor for an intestinal transplant.

In its sample, this clone was seen a few times. The V call is TRBV6-5, the J call TRBJ2-7, with TRBD1 matching over 8 bases. CDR1 is MNHEY and CDR2 is SVGAGI in the germline V gene. Trimming removed 5 bases from V and 1 base from J; junction bases left unmatched: 4. The length of the CDR3 is 14 residues. CDR3 sequence: CASSPRTGSYEQYF. Written as DNA, the CDR3 is TGTGCCAGCAGTCCCCGGACAGGGTCCTACGAGCAGTACTTC.

This clone was detected once. The chain joins TRBV28 to TRBJ1-2; 8 bases line up with TRBD1. Germline V gives CDR1 MDHEN, CDR2 SYDVKM. Germline trimming cut 2 bases from V and 6 bases from J; bases unmatched to any gene: 8. This CDR3 has 15 residues. The CDR3 loop reads CASSLVLQGANGYTF. In DNA form, the CDR3 reads TGTGCCAGCAGTTTAGTTTTGCAGGGGGCGAATGGCTACACCTTC.

The CDR3 region has the DNA TGCGCCAGCAGCCTCCGGGACAGACAAGAGACCCAGTACTTC. The encoded protein is CASSLRDRQETQYF. The chain uses TRBV5-1 and TRBJ2-5, with 7 bases lining up with TRBD1. V shed 4 bases and J 2 bases; nucleotides not matched to a gene: 5. CDR1 is SGHRS and CDR2 is YFSETQ in the germline V gene. This CDR3 has 14 amino acids. Full variable domain (remainder filled in from reference TRBV5-1 and TRBJ2-5): KAGVTQTPRYLIKTRGQQVTLSCSPISGHRSVSWYQQTPGQGLQFLFEYFSETQRNKGNFPGRFSGRQFSNSRSEMNVSTLELGDSALYLCASSLRDRQETQYFGPGTRLLVL.

The V gene is TRBV7-6, the J gene TRBJ2-5; TRBD2 agrees at 10 bases. Germline-derived CDR1 and CDR2 are SGHVS and FNYEAQ. The CDR3 totals 17 residues. The ends lost 2 bases at V and 5 bases at J; junction bases unmatched: 11. The chain's CDR3 is CASSLTGSSGSRETQYF. The CDR3 DNA reads as TGTGCCAGCAGCTTAACGGGGTCTAGCGGGAGCCGGGAGACCCAGTACTTC.

This chain links TRBV19 with TRBJ1-5; 8 nucleotides align to TRBD1. This CDR3 contains 17 residues. The V gene's germline CDR1 is LNHDA and CDR2 SQIVND (reference sequence). V lost 5 bases, J lost 3 bases, and 12 bases stayed unmatched. This CDR3 is CASSSQDRVWNNQPQHF. The DNA of the CDR3 is TGTGCCAGTAGTTCGCAGGACAGGGTATGGAACAATCAGCCCCAGCATTTT. Filled out from reference TRBV19 and TRBJ1-5, the complete variable domain reads DGGITQSPKYLFRKEGQNVTLSCEQNLNHDAMYWYRQDPGQGLRLIYYSQIVNDFQKGDIAEGYSVSREKKESFPLTVTSAQKNPTAFYLCASSSQDRVWNNQPQHFGDGTRLSIL.